These 13 T cell receptor beta chains were all obtained from the same sample, sequenced in a study of Ad26.COV2.S vaccination and SARS-CoV-2 variants. Using immunoSEQ multiplex PCR, the repertoire was profiled, and TCRdb retains in-frame clones only, with some absent. The sample has 150,000 to 200,000 clones, 87% seen once. This specimen consisted of peripheral blood, obtained after recovery from COVID-19. The receptors were sampled from a human donor who had recovered from COVID-19.

The chain combines TRBV5-1 with TRBJ2-5; D may be TRBD2 (6 bases). The CDR3 consists of 15 residues. V lost 0 bases and J 0 bases, leaving 9 bases between the germline ends. Looked up from germline, CDR1 is SGHRS and CDR2 is YFSETQ. CDR3 sequence (DNA): TGCGCCAGCAGCTTGGAACCGGGAGACCAAGAGACCCAGTACTTC. Translation gives CASSLEPGDQETQYF. The complete variable domain, with remaining parts taken from reference TRBV5-1 and TRBJ2-5, reads KAGVTQTPRYLIKTRGQQVTLSCSPISGHRSVSWYQQTPGQGLQFLFEYFSETQRNKGNFPGRFSGRQFSNSRSEMNVSTLELGDSALYLCASSLEPGDQETQYFGPGTRLLVL.

The chain uses TRBV29-1 and TRBJ2-1; the match to TRBD1 covers 9 bases. CDR3 length: 13 residues. Germline CDR1 and CDR2: SQVTM and ANQGSEA. Trimming took 4 bases from V and 4 from J; bases not matched to a gene: 2. The CDR3 region has the DNA TGCAGCGTTGGACAGGGGGAGTACAATGAGCAGTTCTTC. This encodes CSVGQGEYNEQFF.

This CDR3 reads CAWSQTRDNEKLFF. The CDR3 DNA sequence: TGTGCCTGGAGTCAGACACGTGATAATGAAAAACTGTTTTTT. The chain links TRBV30 to TRBJ1-4; D unresolved. This CDR3 spans 14 amino acids. V was shortened by 2 bases and J by 4 bases, with 11 bases between the two germline ends. Germline lookup yields CDR1 GTSNPN and CDR2 SVGIG (reference sequence).

This chain links TRBV5-1 with TRBJ2-2, with 8 bases aligning to TRBD1. The CDR3 is 16 residues long. The V gene end was trimmed by 4 bases and the J gene end by 0 bases; junction bases not matched to a gene: 5. Germline V gives CDR1 SGHRS, CDR2 YFSETQ. The CDR3 loop is CASSLNRGANTGELFF. DNA of the CDR3: TGCGCCAGCAGCCTGAACAGGGGGGCGAACACCGGGGAGCTGTTTTTT.

This clone showed up just once. The genes are TRBV6-5 and TRBJ1-4; TRBD1 matches 7 bases. Germline V lookup: CDR1 MNHEY, CDR2 SVGAGI. Germline trimming cut 6 bases from V and 2 bases from J; bases unmatched to any gene: 3. This CDR3 region has 14 residues. CDR3 in amino acids: CASRLQGTNEKLFF. The CDR3 DNA reads as TGTGCCAGCAGGCTACAGGGGACTAATGAAAAACTGTTTTTT.

This rearrangement joins TRBV7-2 to TRBJ2-7; D is unresolved. With 6 bases removed from V and 4 bases from J, the gap between germline ends came to 22 bases. Germline V gene lookup returns CDR1 SGHTA and CDR2 FQGNSA. This CDR3 comprises 16 residues. CDR3 sequence (DNA): TGTGCCAGCAGTCTAGGCCTCGGGCGCCGTCGGTACGAGCAGTACTTC. This translates into CASSLGLGRRRYEQYF.

The V gene is TRBV2, the J gene TRBJ2-1; D uncertain. Germline assignment: CDR1 SNHLY and CDR2 FYNNEI. V was trimmed by 6 bases and J by 5 bases, leaving 11 bases between them. This CDR3 region has 13 residues. The CDR3 spells CASRLEENNEQFF. As DNA, the CDR3 is TGTGCCAGCAGGCTCGAAGAAAACAATGAGCAGTTCTTC. The full variable domain, rest sourced from reference TRBV2 and TRBJ2-1, is EPEVTQTPSHQVTQMGQEVILRCVPISNHLYFYWYRQILGQKVEFLVSFYNNEISEKSEIFDDQFSVERPDGSNFTLKIRSTKLEDSAMYFCASRLEENNEQFFGPGTRLTVL.

The CDR3 protein is CASSSAGGNTQYF. CDR3 nucleotides: TGTGCCAGCAGCTCCGCCGGCGGGAATACGCAGTATTTT. This chain uses TRBV7-9 with TRBJ2-3; D is perhaps TRBD2 (6 bases). Germline V gives CDR1 SEHNR, CDR2 FQNEAQ (reference sequence). Between the trimmed V and J ends, which lost 4 bases and 7 bases, there was a span of 12 bases. This CDR3 has 13 residues.

Only one count was recorded for this clone. The genes are TRBV2 and TRBJ2-2; possibly TRBD1 for D (5 bases). Trimming cost V 2 bases and J 5 bases, with 12 bases left between them. Germline CDR1 is SNHLY and CDR2 is FYNNEI. The CDR3 runs 15 residues. The CDR3 nucleotides are TGTGCCAGCAGTGAATCCTCAGGGTGGACCGGGGAGCTGTTTTTT. This codes for CASSESSGWTGELFF.

This rearrangement joins TRBV11-2 to TRBJ2-2; maybe TRBD1 (6 bases). The V gene lost 5 bases and the J gene lost 1 base, with 14 bases spanning the gap. Per germline, CDR1 SGHAT and CDR2 FQNNGV. This CDR3 is 16 amino acids long. Written as DNA, the CDR3 is TGTGCCAGCAGCACTGTGGGACAATTGAACACCGGGGAGCTGTTTTTT. It is translated as CASSTVGQLNTGELFF.

The V gene is TRBV10-1, the J gene TRBJ2-1; D is uncertain. V was pared by 7 bases and J by 14 bases, with 15 bases between. The CDR3 has 11 amino acids. Germline CDR1 WNHNN, CDR2 SYGVQD (reference sequence). CDR3: CASTGFFPEFF. The CDR3 coding sequence is TGCGCCAGCACGGGTTTTTTTCCCGAGTTCTTC.

J is TRBJ2-5 and V is TRBV9; the match to TRBD2 covers 12 bases. V lost 3 bases to trimming and J lost 7 bases; unmatched junction nucleotides: 10. The CDR3 is 16 amino acids. Germline-derived CDR1 and CDR2 are SGDLS and YYNGEE. CDR3 region: CASSAAGLAGGGTQYF. For the CDR3, the DNA is TGTGCCAGCAGCGCAGCGGGACTAGCGGGTGGCGGGACCCAGTACTTC.

The DNA of the CDR3 is TGTGCCAGCAGCCCCCTAGCGGGGGGCCGGGATACGCAGTATTTT. It codes for CASSPLAGGRDTQYF. V usage is TRBV7-3 and J usage is TRBJ2-3; 11 nucleotides agree with TRBD2. The CDR3 sequence is 15 residues long. The J segment lost 6 bases and the V segment lost 5 bases, leaving 7 bases of the junction unmatched. The germline gives CDR1 SGHTA, CDR2 FQGTGA.